This T cell receptor beta chain was sequenced in a study of blood T cells in healthy people across ages. A second PCR of 7 to 11 cycles used a sample-barcoded 5' primer and a J-beta primer mix. TCRdb ran MiXCR on the 5' RACE reads and lists one entry per CDR3 protein. Seen here are some 670,000 distinct CDR3 sequences, 45% to 60% observed once, and the top ten hold approximately 12%. CDR3 length: 15 residues. CDR1 is DFQATT and CDR2 is SNEGSKA in the germline V gene (reference sequence). After removal of 4 bases from V and 4 bases from J, the junction contained 7 bases not matched to a gene. This clonotype was obtained from an elderly woman in good health. Sequencing used blood. V and J are TRBV20-1 and TRBJ2-5; TRBD2 aligns across 12 bases. CDR3 residues: CSAKLAGGPRETQYF. The CDR3 DNA sequence: TGCAGTGCTAAGCTAGCGGGAGGGCCTAGAGAGACCCAGTACTTC.